These T cell receptor beta chains were read from a single sample in a study of blood T cell repertoires in COVID-19. The assay was immunoSEQ multiplex PCR, and TCRdb's table has in-frame clones only and misses some. The data contain tens of thousands of clones, about 80% of them singletons. Sequencing input: peripheral blood. Source of these receptors: a woman aged 55-75 years with acute or convalescent COVID-19. Each CDR3 is given with its conserved first and last residue. The D gene is left open where the match is weak. Clone size is not always given. Where it is, it says once, few, many or a class for expanded clones.

TRBV7-6	.	.	TRBJ1-2	CASSLLTGLLRDGYTF	TGTGCCAGCAGCTTGCTGACAGGTTTACTCAGGGATGGCTACACCTTC
TRBV2	.	few	TRBJ2-7	CASSEPTSRRGGYEQYF	TGTGCCAGCAGTGAACCGACGTCCCGCAGGGGTGGCTACGAGCAGTACTTC
TRBV29-1	TRBD2	few	TRBJ2-1	CSVTLLFGTSGRSSYNEQFF	TGCAGCGTTACCCTCCTATTTGGGACTAGCGGGAGATCCTCCTACAATGAGCAGTTCTTC
TRBV19	TRBD1	.	TRBJ1-1	CASSSSRGRWPEAFF	TGTGCCAGTAGTTCATCTAGGGGGCGCTGGCCTGAAGCTTTCTTT
TRBV19	TRBD2	.	TRBJ2-2	CASSKGLAGTTGELFF	TGTGCCAGTAGTAAGGGACTAGCGGGGACTACCGGGGAGCTGTTTTTT
TRBV18	TRBD2	once	TRBJ2-3	CASSPPLLSGPSTDTQYF	TGTGCCAGCTCACCACCCCTCCTTAGCGGGCCGAGCACAGATACGCAGTATTTT
TRBV19	.	medium-sized	TRBJ1-5	CASRGRAGQPQHF	TGTGCCAGTAGAGGGAGGGCAGGACAGCCCCAGCATTTT
TRBV6-6	TRBD1	.	TRBJ2-3	CASRTGRRTDTQYF	TGTGCCAGCAGGACAGGGCGGCGCACAGATACGCAGTATTTT
TRBV5-1	TRBD1	.	TRBJ2-7	CASSFGTGAREQYF	TGCGCCAGCAGCTTCGGGACAGGGGCAAGGGAGCAGTACTTC
TRBV19	TRBD1	.	TRBJ2-6	CASSYAPQTGTVVLTF	TGTGCCAGTAGCTATGCACCCCAGACCGGGACAGTTGTCCTGACTTTC
TRBV19	TRBD2	once	TRBJ2-7	CASSIFGGSASYEQYF	TGTGCCAGTAGTATCTTTGGCGGGAGTGCGTCCTACGAGCAGTACTTC
TRBV28	.	.	TRBJ2-6	CASRTPAQLGANVLTF	TGTGCCAGCAGAACCCCCGCTCAACTAGGGGCCAACGTCCTGACTTTC
TRBV7-9	TRBD1	.	TRBJ1-3	CASSKRDRPSGNTIYF	TGTGCCAGCAGCAAACGGGACAGGCCCTCTGGAAACACCATATATTTT
TRBV24-1	TRBD1	few	TRBJ2-7	CATSDRTGPPYEQYF	TGTGCCACCAGTGACCGGACAGGGCCTCCCTACGAGCAGTACTTC
TRBV19	TRBD2	.	TRBJ2-1	CASSSRTSGSIYAQFF	TGTGCCAGTAGTTCTCGGACTAGCGGGTCCATCTATGCCCAGTTCTTC
TRBV18	.	.	TRBJ2-6	CASSRLAGARSSGANVLTF	TGTGCCAGCTCACGCCTAGCAGGAGCCAGGAGCTCTGGGGCCAACGTCCTGACTTTC
TRBV6-4	.	.	TRBJ2-3	CASRKRAGGTDTQYF	TGTGCCAGCAGGAAACGCGCCGGAGGCACAGATACGCAGTATTTT
TRBV29-1	TRBD2	.	TRBJ2-7	CSVTGTSGRYTAVEQYF	TGCAGCGTAACCGGGACTAGCGGGAGGTACACGGCCGTCGAGCAGTACTTC
TRBV14	.	.	TRBJ2-1	CASSQVQYNEQFF	TGTGCCAGCAGCCAGGTTCAGTACAATGAGCAGTTCTTC
TRBV2	.	.	TRBJ2-7	CASREVYEQYF	TGTGCCAGCAGAGAGGTATACGAGCAGTACTTC
TRBV28	TRBD2	.	TRBJ2-3	CASSLFRGGITDTQYF	TGTGCCAGCAGTTTATTTCGGGGGGGGATCACAGATACGCAGTATTTT
TRBV11-3	.	.	TRBJ2-2	CASSLRIRGSGELFF	TGTGCCAGCAGCCTTAGAATAAGAGGTTCCGGGGAGCTGTTTTTT
TRBV5-1	TRBD2	.	TRBJ2-2	CASSISGKNTGELFF	TGCGCCAGCAGCATAAGCGGGAAGAACACCGGGGAGCTGTTTTTT
TRBV6-6	TRBD2	.	TRBJ2-1	CASMNGGNNEQFF	TGTGCCAGCATGAACGGGGGGAACAATGAGCAGTTCTTC
TRBV24-1	.	.	TRBJ1-2	CATSDLKGQGGYTF	TGTGCCACCAGTGATTTGAAGGGGCAGGGTGGCTACACCTTC
TRBV29-1	TRBD2	.	TRBJ2-3	CSVRLAGAEGNTQYF	TGCAGCGTTAGACTAGCGGGGGCAGAAGGGAATACGCAGTATTTT
TRBV6-6	TRBD2	.	TRBJ2-5	CASRGTSGGQETQYF	TGTGCCAGCAGGGGGACTAGCGGGGGACAAGAGACCCAGTACTTC
TRBV20-1	.	.	TRBJ1-2	CSGRGYGYTF	TGCAGTGGGAGAGGCTATGGCTACACCTTC
TRBV28	TRBD1	.	TRBJ1-5	CASSIGAGQGRTSRQPQHF	TGTGCCAGCAGTATAGGGGCGGGACAGGGTAGAACGAGTCGTCAGCCCCAGCATTTT
TRBV25-1	TRBD1	.	TRBJ1-1	CASSAQGHGTEAFF	TGTGCCAGCAGTGCACAGGGGCATGGGACTGAAGCTTTCTTT
TRBV18	TRBD1	.	TRBJ1-4	CASSPPTGFKNEKLFF	TGTGCCAGCTCACCACCGACAGGGTTCAAAAATGAAAAACTGTTTTTT
TRBV4-2	.	few	TRBJ2-7	CASSQAVGSEQYF	TGTGCCAGCAGCCAGGCGGTAGGCTCCGAGCAGTACTTC
TRBV2	.	few	TRBJ2-1	CASRRTEPNEQFF	TGTGCCAGCAGACGGACAGAGCCCAATGAGCAGTTCTTC